The rows below give T cell receptor beta chains drawn from one sample of a study of blood T cell repertoires in COVID-19. Profiling relied on immunoSEQ multiplex PCR, and the TCRdb table lists in-frame clones only, not all of them. The repertoire holds more than 350,000 clones, with roughly nine tenths as singletons. Sequencing used PBMCs or T cells enriched from blood (not recorded which). The receptors come from a man between 18 and 29 years old who had recovered from COVID-19. Each CDR3 is given with its conserved first and last residue. The order of the fields is clone size, J gene, D gene, V gene, CDR3 protein, CDR3 DNA. A D gene is named only where the DNA matches it firmly. Part of the rows lack a size; the others show once, few, many or a class for expanded clones.

-,TRBJ2-1,TRBD1,TRBV19,CASSPRTGTVPNEQFF,TGTGCCAGTAGTCCGCGGACAGGGACGGTTCCCAATGAGCAGTTCTTC
-,TRBJ1-5,-,TRBV15,CATSRTRHQPQHF,TGTGCCACCAGCAGAACTAGACATCAGCCCCAGCATTTT
-,TRBJ1-3,-,TRBV7-2,CASSPGGRANTIYF,TGTGCCAGCAGCCCGGGAGGGCGGGCAAACACCATATATTTT
-,TRBJ2-3,-,TRBV10-3,CAISESYRANTDTQYF,TGTGCCATCAGTGAGTCGTACAGAGCCAACACAGATACGCAGTATTTT
-,TRBJ2-2,TRBD2,TRBV7-6,CASSLRGGTDSGRSTGELFF,TGTGCCAGCAGCCTCAGAGGCGGTACAGATAGCGGGAGAAGCACCGGGGAGCTGTTTTTT
-,TRBJ1-4,-,TRBV9,CASSVVGATNEKLFF,TGTGCCAGCAGCGTAGTCGGGGCAACTAATGAAAAACTGTTTTTT
-,TRBJ2-7,-,TRBV4-2,CASSQDQGEQYF,TGTGCCAGCAGCCAAGATCAGGGCGAGCAGTACTTC
once,TRBJ1-6,-,TRBV11-3,CASSLDQNSPLHF,TGTGCCAGCAGCTTAGATCAGAATTCACCCCTCCACTTT
few,TRBJ2-1,TRBD2,TRBV6-2/TRBV6-3,CASSFAGGPPNEQFF,TGTGCCAGCAGTTTTGCGGGAGGCCCCCCCAATGAGCAGTTCTTC
few,TRBJ2-7,TRBD2,TRBV19,CASRGGSYEQYF,TGTGCCAGCCGGGGGGGCTCCTACGAGCAGTACTTC
few,TRBJ2-7,TRBD2,TRBV5-1,CASSLGGGIGDDQYF,TGCGCCAGCAGCTTGGGCGGGGGAATTGGGGATGACCAGTACTTC
-,TRBJ2-7,-,TRBV27,CASSLSTQLYEQYF,TGTGCCAGCAGTTTATCAACCCAACTCTACGAGCAGTACTTC
-,TRBJ2-7,-,TRBV3-1/TRBV3-2,CAVRTSGEQYF,TGTGCTGTGAGGACGTCGGGGGAGCAGTACTTC
-,TRBJ2-3,-,TRBV5-4,CASSLGLQTQYF,TGTGCCAGCAGCTTGGGGCTCCAGACGCAGTATTTT
-,TRBJ1-6,TRBD1,TRBV4-2,CASSQEGQKGSPLHF,TGTGCCAGCAGCCAAGAGGGACAGAAAGGGTCACCCCTCCACTTT
once,TRBJ2-1,TRBD2,TRBV28,CASSRILGGEQFF,TGTGCCAGCAGCCGCATATTGGGAGGGGAGCAGTTCTTC
many,TRBJ2-5,TRBD2,TRBV6-4,CASSDSIAGQETQYF,TGTGCCAGCAGTGACTCGATAGCGGGGCAAGAGACCCAGTACTTC
once,TRBJ2-2,TRBD1,TRBV2,CASSGQGHTGELFF,TGTGCCAGCAGTGGACAGGGACACACCGGGGAGCTGTTTTTT
-,TRBJ1-3,-,TRBV25-1,CASISYSGNTIYF,TGTGCCAGCATATCCTACTCTGGAAACACCATATATTTT
-,TRBJ2-3,TRBD1,TRBV19,CASSISQGATLRTDTQYF,TGTGCCAGTAGTATTTCGCAGGGGGCGACCCTTCGCACAGATACGCAGTATTTT
-,TRBJ2-3,-,TRBV11-2,CASSLNSLRDTQYF,TGTGCCAGCAGCTTAAATTCACTTCGGGATACGCAGTATTTT
-,TRBJ1-4,TRBD1,TRBV9,CASSVGQGGEKLFF,TGTGCCAGCAGCGTTGGACAGGGAGGCGAAAAACTGTTTTTT
-,TRBJ1-4,TRBD1,TRBV18,CASSPPDRAKLFF,TGTGCCAGCTCACCCCCGGACAGGGCGAAACTGTTTTTT
-,TRBJ1-1,-,TRBV19,CASSIGQGRTAFF,TGTGCCAGTAGTATAGGGCAGGGAAGAACAGCTTTCTTT
-,TRBJ2-1,-,TRBV3-1/TRBV3-2,CASSQDPFAAGVNEQFF,TGTGCCAGCAGCCAAGACCCCTTCGCAGCGGGCGTCAATGAGCAGTTCTTC
-,TRBJ2-5,-,TRBV6-5,CASKLQGGETQYF,TGTGCCAGCAAGTTACAGGGCGGTGAGACCCAGTACTTC
-,TRBJ2-1,-,TRBV18,CASSPRGTNYNEQFF,TGTGCCAGCTCACCAAGGGGTACGAACTACAATGAGCAGTTCTTC
few,TRBJ1-4,-,TRBV2,CASKTTLLIEKLFF,TGTGCCAGCAAGACAACCTTATTAATCGAAAAACTGTTTTTT
-,TRBJ2-7,TRBD1,TRBV24-1,CATSDSSGQGISYEQYF,TGTGCCACCAGTGATTCGTCGGGACAGGGTATCAGCTACGAGCAGTACTTC
-,TRBJ2-7,TRBD2,TRBV10-1,CASSELRGGAYEQYF,TGCGCCAGCAGTGAGCTTCGCGGGGGGGCCTACGAGCAGTACTTC
once,TRBJ2-3,TRBD2,TRBV7-2,CASSLGGGWADTQYF,TGTGCCAGCAGCTTAGGGGGGGGTTGGGCAGATACGCAGTATTTT
once,TRBJ2-3,-,TRBV7-2,CASSLNPGHLGDTQYF,TGTGCCAGCAGTTTAAACCCGGGACACTTGGGAGATACGCAGTATTTT
-,TRBJ2-2,-,TRBV4-3,CASSPMRTDTGELFF,TGCGCCAGCAGCCCCATGCGGACAGACACCGGGGAGCTGTTTTTT
-,TRBJ2-2,-,TRBV6-5,CACLNSAGELFF,TGTGCCTGCTTGAATAGCGCCGGGGAGCTGTTTTTT
once,TRBJ2-3,-,TRBV4-3,CASSQDRTTGAQYF,TGCGCCAGCAGCCAAGATAGGACCACGGGGGCGCAGTATTTT
once,TRBJ2-2,-,TRBV7-3,CASSFGNRDTGELFF,TGTGCCAGCAGCTTTGGAAATCGGGACACCGGGGAGCTGTTTTTT
-,TRBJ1-1,TRBD1,TRBV7-9,CASSWGTGGSNTEAFF,TGTGCCAGCAGTTGGGGGACAGGGGGCTCGAACACTGAAGCTTTCTTT
once,TRBJ2-5,TRBD1,TRBV6-5,CASSYQQGAETQYF,TGTGCCAGCAGTTATCAACAGGGGGCGGAGACCCAGTACTTC
-,TRBJ1-3,-,TRBV3-1/TRBV3-2,CASSQGPGRERNTIYF,TGTGCCAGCAGCCAAGGCCCGGGCAGGGAAAGAAACACCATATATTTT
-,TRBJ2-2,-,TRBV9,CASKSQGTNTGELFF,TGTGCCAGCAAATCACAGGGAACGAACACCGGGGAGCTGTTTTTT
-,TRBJ1-1,-,TRBV19,CASSIPGHRNTEAFF,TGTGCCAGTAGTATTCCGGGACATAGAAACACTGAAGCTTTCTTT
-,TRBJ2-1,TRBD2,TRBV7-9,CASRPTSGSKYNEQFF,TGTGCCAGCAGGCCAACTAGCGGGAGTAAGTACAATGAGCAGTTCTTC
-,TRBJ2-1,TRBD2,TRBV7-3,CASSSRTSAYNEQFF,TGTGCCAGCAGCTCGCGGACTAGCGCGTACAATGAGCAGTTCTTC
-,TRBJ2-1,-,TRBV28,CASSSRWASYNEQFF,TGTGCCAGCAGTTCCCGTTGGGCCTCCTACAATGAGCAGTTCTTC
-,TRBJ2-3,TRBD2,TRBV24-1,CATSGYRLPIAGGQADTQYF,TGTGCCACCAGTGGGTACAGGTTACCTATAGCGGGAGGTCAAGCAGATACGCAGTATTTT
-,TRBJ2-2,TRBD1,TRBV24-1,CATSPTGAHSGELFF,TGTGCCACCAGTCCTACAGGGGCCCATTCCGGGGAGCTGTTTTTT
-,TRBJ1-2,-,TRBV7-9,CASSSTDGGHIYGYTF,TGTGCCAGCAGCTCCACCGACGGGGGGCATATCTATGGCTACACCTTC
-,TRBJ1-5,-,TRBV6-2/TRBV6-3,CASSYEGSGNQPQHF,TGTGCCAGCAGTTATGAGGGCTCTGGCAATCAGCCCCAGCATTTT
-,TRBJ2-3,TRBD1,TRBV7-9,CASSSGQGSAADTQYF,TGTGCCAGCAGCTCTGGACAGGGGTCAGCGGCAGATACGCAGTATTTT
-,TRBJ2-5,-,TRBV6-9,CAEGTSRETGTQYF,TGTGCCGAGGGGACTTCTCGAGAGACCGGGACCCAGTACTTC
-,TRBJ1-1,-,TRBV6-2/TRBV6-3,CASSDTAKAFF,TGTGCCAGCAGTGACACAGCTAAAGCTTTCTTT
-,TRBJ2-7,-,TRBV9,CASSFRDKSEQYF,TGTGCCAGCAGCTTCCGGGACAAGAGCGAACAGTACTTC
-,TRBJ2-3,TRBD2,TRBV15,CATSRDRLAGGADTQYF,TGTGCCACCAGCAGAGATCGACTAGCGGGAGGGGCAGATACGCAGTATTTT
-,TRBJ2-5,-,TRBV27,CASSRDIQETQYF,TGTGCCAGCAGCAGGGACATCCAAGAGACCCAGTACTTC
few,TRBJ2-1,TRBD2,TRBV7-3,CASSLLGGRAGEQFF,TGTGCCAGCAGCTTATTAGGCGGGAGGGCCGGTGAGCAGTTCTTC
many,TRBJ1-2,TRBD1,TRBV27,CASPLTGDGYTF,TGTGCCAGCCCCCTAACAGGGGATGGCTACACCTTC